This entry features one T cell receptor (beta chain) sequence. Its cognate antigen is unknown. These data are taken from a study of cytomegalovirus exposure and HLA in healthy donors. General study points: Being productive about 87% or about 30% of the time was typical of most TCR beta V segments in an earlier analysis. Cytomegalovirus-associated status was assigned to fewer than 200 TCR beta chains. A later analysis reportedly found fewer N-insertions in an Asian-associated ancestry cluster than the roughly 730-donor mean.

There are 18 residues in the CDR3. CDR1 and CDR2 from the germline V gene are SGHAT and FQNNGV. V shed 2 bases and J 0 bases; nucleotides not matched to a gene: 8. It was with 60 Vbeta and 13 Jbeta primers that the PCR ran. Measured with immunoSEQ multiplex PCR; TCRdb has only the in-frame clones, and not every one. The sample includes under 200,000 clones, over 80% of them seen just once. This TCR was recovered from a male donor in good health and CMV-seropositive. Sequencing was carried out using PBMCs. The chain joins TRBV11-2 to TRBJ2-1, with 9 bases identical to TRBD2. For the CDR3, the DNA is TGTGCCAGCAGCTTAAGGCCCATAGCGGGGGCCTCCTACAATGAGCAGTTCTTC. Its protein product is CASSLRPIAGASYNEQFF. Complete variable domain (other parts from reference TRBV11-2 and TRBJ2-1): EAGVAQSPRYKIIEKRQSVAFWCNPISGHATLYWYQQILGQGPKLLIQFQNNGVVDDSQLPKDRFSAERLKGVDSTLKIQPAKLEDSAVYLCASSLRPIAGASYNEQFFGPGTRLTVL.